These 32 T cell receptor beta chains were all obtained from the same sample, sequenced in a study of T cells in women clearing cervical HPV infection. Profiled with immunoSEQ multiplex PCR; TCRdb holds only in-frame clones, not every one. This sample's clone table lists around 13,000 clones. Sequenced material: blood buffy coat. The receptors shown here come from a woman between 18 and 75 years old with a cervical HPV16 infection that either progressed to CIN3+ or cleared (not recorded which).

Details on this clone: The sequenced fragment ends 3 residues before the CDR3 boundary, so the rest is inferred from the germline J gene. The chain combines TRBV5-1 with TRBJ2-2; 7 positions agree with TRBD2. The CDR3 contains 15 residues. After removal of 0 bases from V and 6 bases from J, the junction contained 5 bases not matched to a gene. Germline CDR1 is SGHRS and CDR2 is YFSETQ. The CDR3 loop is CASSLGLAEAGELFF. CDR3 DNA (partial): TGCGCCAGCAGCTTGGGACTAGCTGAGGCCGGGGAG.

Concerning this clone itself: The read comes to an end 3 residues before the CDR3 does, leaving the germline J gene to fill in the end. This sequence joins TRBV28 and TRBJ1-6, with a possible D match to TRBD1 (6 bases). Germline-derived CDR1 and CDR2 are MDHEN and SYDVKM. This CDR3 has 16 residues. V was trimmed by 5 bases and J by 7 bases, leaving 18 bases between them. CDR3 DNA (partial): TGTGCCAGCAGTGTACAGGGATCGGTAGGCAATTCACCC. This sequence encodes CASSVQGSVGNSP. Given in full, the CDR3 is CASSVQGSVGNSPLHF.

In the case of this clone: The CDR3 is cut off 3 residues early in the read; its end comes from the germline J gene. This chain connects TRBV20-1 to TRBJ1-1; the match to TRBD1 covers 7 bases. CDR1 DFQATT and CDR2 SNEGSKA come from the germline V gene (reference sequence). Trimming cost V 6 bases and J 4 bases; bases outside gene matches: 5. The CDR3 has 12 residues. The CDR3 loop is CSAPDRFTEAFF. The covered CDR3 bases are TGCAGTGCCCCGGACAGGTTCACTGAA.

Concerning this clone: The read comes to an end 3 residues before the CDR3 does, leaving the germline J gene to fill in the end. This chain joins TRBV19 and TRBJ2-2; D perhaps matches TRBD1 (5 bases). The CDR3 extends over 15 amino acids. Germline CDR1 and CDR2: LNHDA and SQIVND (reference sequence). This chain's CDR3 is CATRAIPSGANVLFF. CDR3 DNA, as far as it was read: TGTGCCACCAGGGCGATCCCCTCTGGGGCCAACGTG.

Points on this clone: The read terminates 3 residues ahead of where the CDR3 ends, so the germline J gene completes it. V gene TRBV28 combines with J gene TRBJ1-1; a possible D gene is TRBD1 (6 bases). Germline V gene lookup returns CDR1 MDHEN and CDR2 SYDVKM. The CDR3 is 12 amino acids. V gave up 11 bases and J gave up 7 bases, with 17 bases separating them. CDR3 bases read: TGTGCCGGCTCGGGGACACCGGGTGAA. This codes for CAGSGTPGE. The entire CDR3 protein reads CAGSGTPGEAFF.

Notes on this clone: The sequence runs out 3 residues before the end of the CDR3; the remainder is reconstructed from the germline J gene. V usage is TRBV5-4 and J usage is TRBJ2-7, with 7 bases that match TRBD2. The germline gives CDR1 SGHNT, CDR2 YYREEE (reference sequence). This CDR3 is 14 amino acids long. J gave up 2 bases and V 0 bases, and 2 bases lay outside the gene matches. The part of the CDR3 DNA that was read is TGTGCCAGCAGCTTGGGCGGGAGCGCCTACGAG. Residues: CASSLGGSAYE. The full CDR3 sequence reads CASSLGGSAYEQYF.

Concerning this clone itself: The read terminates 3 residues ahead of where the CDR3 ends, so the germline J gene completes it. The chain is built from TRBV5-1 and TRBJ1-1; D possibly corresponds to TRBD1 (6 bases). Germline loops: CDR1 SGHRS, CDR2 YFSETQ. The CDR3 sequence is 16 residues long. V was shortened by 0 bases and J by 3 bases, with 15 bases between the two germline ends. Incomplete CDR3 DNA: TGCGCCAGCAGCTTGGAGCTGGGGGCATTGGACACTGAA. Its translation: CASSLELGALDTE. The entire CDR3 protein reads CASSLELGALDTEAFF. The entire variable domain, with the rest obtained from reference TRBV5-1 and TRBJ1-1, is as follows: KAGVTQTPRYLIKTRGQQVTLSCSPISGHRSVSWYQQTPGQGLQFLFEYFSETQRNKGNFPGRFSGRQFSNSRSEMNVSTLELGDSALYLCASSLELGALDTEAFFGQGTRLTVV.

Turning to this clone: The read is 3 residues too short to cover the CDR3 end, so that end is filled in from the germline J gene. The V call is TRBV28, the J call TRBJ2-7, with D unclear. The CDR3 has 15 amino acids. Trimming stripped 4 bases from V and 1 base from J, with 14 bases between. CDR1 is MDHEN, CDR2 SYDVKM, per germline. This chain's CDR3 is CASSSYGLKSYEQYF. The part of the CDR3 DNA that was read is TGTGCCAGCAGTTCCTATGGTCTAAAATCCTACGAG.

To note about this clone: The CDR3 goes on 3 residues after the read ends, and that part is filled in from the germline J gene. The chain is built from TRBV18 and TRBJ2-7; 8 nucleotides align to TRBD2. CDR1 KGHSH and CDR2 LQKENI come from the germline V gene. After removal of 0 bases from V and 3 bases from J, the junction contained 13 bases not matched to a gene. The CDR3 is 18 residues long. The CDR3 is CASSPPGSGGGSGYEQYF. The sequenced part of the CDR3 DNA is TGTGCCAGCTCACCACCGGGGAGTGGCGGGGGGTCGGGCTACGAG. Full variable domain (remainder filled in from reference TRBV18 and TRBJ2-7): NAGVMQNPRHLVRRRGQEARLRCSPMKGHSHVYWYRQLPEEGLKFMVYLQKENIIDESGMPKERFSAEFPKEGPSILRIQQVVRGDSAAYFCASSPPGSGGGSGYEQYFGPGTRLTVT.

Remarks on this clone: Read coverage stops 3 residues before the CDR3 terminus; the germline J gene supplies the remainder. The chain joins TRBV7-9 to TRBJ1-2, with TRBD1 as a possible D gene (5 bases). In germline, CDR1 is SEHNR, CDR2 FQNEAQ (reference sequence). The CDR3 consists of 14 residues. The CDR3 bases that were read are TGTGCCAGCAGCCTATTTGCAGGGTCTGAGGGC. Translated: CASSLFAGSEG. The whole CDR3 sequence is CASSLFAGSEGYTF.

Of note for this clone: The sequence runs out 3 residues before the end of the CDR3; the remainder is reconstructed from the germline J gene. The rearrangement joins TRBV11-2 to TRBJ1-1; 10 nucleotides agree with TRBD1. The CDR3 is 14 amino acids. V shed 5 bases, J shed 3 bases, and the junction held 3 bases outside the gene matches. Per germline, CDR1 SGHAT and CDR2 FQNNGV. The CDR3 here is CASSRDRGDTEAFF. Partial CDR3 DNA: TGTGCCAGCAGCCGGGACAGGGGTGACACTGAA.

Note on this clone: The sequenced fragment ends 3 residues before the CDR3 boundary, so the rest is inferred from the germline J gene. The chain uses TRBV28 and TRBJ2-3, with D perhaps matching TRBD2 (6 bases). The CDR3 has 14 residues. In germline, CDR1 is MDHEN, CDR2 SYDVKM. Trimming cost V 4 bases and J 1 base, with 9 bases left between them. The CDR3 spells CASSSPGGTDTQYF. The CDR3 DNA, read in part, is TGTGCCAGCAGTTCCCCGGGGGGCACAGATACG.

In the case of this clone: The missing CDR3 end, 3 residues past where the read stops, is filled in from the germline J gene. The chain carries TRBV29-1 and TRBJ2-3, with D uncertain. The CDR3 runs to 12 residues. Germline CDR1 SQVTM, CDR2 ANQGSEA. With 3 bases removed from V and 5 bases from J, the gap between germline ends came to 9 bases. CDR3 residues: CSVDLLLDTQYF. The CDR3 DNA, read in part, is TGCAGCGTTGATCTCCTATTAGATACG.

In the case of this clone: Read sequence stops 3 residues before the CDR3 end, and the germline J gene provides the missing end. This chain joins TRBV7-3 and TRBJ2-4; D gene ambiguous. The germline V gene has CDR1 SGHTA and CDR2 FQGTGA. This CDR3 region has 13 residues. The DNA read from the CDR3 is TGTGCCAGCAGCTCAGACCCCCAGGAAGGT. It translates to CASSSDPQEG. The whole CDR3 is CASSSDPQEGQYF.

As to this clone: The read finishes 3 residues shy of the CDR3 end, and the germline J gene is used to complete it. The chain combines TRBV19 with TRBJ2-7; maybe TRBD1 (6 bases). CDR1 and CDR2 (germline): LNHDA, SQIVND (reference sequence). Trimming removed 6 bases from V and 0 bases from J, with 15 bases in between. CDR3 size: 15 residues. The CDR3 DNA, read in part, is TGTGCCAGTAGCAGTCGACAGGTGAGCTCCTACGAG. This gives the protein CASSSRQVSSYE. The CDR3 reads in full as CASSSRQVSSYEQYF. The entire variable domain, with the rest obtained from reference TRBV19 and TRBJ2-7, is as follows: DGGITQSPKYLFRKEGQNVTLSCEQNLNHDAMYWYRQDPGQGLRLIYYSQIVNDFQKGDIAEGYSVSREKKESFPLTVTSAQKNPTAFYLCASSSRQVSSYEQYFGPGTRLTVT.

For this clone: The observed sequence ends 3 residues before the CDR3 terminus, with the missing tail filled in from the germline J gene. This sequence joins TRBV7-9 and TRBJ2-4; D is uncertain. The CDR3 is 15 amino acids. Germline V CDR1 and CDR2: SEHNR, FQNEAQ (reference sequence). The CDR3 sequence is CASSFPGAQNYGQYF. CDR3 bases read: TGTGCCAGCAGCTTCCCGGGTGCCCAGAACTATGGT.

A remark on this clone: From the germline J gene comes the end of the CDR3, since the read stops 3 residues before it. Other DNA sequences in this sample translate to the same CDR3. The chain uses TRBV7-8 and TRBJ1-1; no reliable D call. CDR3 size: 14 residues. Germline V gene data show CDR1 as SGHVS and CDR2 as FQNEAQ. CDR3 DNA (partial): TGTGCCAGCAGTCCAACCCCAGGAGTCTACGAG. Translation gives CASSPTPGVYE. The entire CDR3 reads CASSPTPGVYEAFF.

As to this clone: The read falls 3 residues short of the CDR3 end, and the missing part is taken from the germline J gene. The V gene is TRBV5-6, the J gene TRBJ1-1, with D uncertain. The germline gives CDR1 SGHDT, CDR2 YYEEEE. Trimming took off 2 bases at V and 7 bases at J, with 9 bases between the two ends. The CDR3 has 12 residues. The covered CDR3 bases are TGTGCCAGCAGCTTAGGTGTGAATGAA. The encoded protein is CASSLGVNE. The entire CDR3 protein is CASSLGVNEAFF.

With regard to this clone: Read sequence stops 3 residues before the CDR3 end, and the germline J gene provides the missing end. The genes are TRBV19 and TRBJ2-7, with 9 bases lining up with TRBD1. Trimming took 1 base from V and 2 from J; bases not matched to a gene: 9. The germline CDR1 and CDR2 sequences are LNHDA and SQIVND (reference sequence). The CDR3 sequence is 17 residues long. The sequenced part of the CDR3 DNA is TGTGCCAGTAGTATAGCCTTAACAGGGGGCCGCACCTACGAG. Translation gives CASSIALTGGRTYE. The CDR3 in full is CASSIALTGGRTYEQYF.

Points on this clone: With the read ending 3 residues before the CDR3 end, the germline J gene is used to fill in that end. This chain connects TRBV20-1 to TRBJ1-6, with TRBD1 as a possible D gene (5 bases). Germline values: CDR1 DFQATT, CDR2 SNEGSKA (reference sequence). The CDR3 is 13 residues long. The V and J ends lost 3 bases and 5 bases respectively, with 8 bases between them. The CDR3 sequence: CSASQGNNSPLHF. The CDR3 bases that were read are TGCAGTGCTAGCCAGGGAAATAATTCACCC.

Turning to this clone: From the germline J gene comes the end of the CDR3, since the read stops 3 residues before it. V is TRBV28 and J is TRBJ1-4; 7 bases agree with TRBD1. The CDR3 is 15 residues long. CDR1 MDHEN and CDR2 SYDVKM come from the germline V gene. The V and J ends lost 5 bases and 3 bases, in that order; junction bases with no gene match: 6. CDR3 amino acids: CASSASGGSNEKLFF. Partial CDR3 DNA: TGTGCCAGCAGTGCCTCAGGGGGATCTAATGAAAAA.

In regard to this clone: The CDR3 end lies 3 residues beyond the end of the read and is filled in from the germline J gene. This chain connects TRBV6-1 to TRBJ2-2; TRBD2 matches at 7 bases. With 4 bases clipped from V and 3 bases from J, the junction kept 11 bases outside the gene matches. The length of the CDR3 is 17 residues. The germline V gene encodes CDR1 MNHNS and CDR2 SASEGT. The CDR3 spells CASSAAGGGWDTGELFF. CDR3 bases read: TGTGCCAGCAGTGCAGCCGGCGGGGGATGGGACACCGGGGAG.

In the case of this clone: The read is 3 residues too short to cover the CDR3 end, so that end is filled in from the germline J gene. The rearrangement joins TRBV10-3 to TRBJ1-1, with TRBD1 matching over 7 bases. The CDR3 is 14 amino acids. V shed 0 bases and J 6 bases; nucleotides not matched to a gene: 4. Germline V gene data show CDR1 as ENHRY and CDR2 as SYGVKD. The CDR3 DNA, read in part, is TGTGCCATCAGTGAGTCCCTGGACAGGCCTGAA. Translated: CAISESLDRPE. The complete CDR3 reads CAISESLDRPEAFF.

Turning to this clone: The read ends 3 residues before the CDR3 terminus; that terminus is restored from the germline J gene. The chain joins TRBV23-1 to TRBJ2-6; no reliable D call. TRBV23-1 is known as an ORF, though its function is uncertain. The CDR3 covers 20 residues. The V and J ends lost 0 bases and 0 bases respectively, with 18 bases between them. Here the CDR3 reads CASSQSGHRTLFSGANVLTF. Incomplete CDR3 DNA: TGCGCCAGCAGTCAATCAGGGCACCGAACACTCTTCTCTGGGGCCAACGTC.

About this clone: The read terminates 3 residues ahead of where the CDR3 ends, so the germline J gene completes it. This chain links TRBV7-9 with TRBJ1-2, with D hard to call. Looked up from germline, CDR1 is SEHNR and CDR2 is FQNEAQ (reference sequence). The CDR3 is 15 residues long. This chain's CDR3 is CASSRDWSSYNDYTF. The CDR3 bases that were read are TGTGCCAGCAGCCGCGACTGGAGCTCCTACAATGAC.

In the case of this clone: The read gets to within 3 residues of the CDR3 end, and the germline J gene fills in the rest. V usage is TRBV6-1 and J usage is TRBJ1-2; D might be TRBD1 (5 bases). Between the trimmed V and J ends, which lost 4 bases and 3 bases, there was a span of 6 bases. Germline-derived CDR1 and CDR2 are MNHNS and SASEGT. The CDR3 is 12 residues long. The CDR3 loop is CASSGRDYGYTF. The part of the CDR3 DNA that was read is TGTGCCAGCAGTGGCAGGGACTATGGC.

The CDR3 region is CASGRLGKGQGFTGELFF. The CDR3 DNA, read in part, is TGTGCCAGCGGTCGACTTGGGAAGGGACAGGGGTTCACCGGGGAG. The V gene is TRBV27, the J gene TRBJ2-2; 10 positions agree with TRBD1. The CDR3 extends 3 residues past the end of the read, so its final part is completed from the germline J gene. CDR1 and CDR2 from the germline V gene are MNHEY and SMNVEV (reference sequence). The V segment lost 8 bases and the J segment 4 bases; nucleotides outside the gene matches: 16. This CDR3 is 18 amino acids long.

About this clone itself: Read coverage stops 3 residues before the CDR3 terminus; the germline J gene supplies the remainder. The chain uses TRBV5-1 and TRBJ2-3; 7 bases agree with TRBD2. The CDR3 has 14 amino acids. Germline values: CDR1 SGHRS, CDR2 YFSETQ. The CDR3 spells CASSPSGAQETQYF. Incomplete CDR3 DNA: TGCGCCAGCAGCCCGAGCGGGGCTCAAGAGACG.

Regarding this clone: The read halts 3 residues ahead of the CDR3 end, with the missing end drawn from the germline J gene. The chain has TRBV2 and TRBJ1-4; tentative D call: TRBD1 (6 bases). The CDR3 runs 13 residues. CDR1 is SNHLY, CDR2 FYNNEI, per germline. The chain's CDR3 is CASGGQTNSPLFF. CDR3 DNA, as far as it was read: TGTGCCAGCGGCGGACAGACCAATTCACCA.

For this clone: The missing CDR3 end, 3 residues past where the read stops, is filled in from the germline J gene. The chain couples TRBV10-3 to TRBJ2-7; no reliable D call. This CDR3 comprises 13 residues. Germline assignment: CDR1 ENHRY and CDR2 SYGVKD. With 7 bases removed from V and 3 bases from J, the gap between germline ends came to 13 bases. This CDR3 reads CAIKVDFRYEQYF. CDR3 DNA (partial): TGTGCCATCAAGGTCGACTTTCGCTACGAG.

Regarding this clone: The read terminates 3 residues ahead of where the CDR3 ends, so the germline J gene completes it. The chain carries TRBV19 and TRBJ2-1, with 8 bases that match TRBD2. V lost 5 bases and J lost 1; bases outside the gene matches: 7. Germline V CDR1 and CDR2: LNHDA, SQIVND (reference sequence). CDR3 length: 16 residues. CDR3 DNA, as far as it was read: TGTGCCAGTAGTGATCGGGGGGGCCCGTCCTACAATGAG. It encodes CASSDRGGPSYNE. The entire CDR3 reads CASSDRGGPSYNEQFF.

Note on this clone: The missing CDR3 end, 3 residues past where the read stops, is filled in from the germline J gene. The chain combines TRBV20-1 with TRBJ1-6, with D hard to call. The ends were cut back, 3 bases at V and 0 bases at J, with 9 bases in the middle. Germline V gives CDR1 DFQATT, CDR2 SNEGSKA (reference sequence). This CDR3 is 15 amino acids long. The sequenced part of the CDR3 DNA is TGCAGTGCTAGCCACGGTAGCTCCTATAATTCACCC. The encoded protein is CSASHGSSYNSP. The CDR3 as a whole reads CSASHGSSYNSPLHF.